Listed below are T cell receptor beta chains from one sample, sequenced in a study of T cells after yellow fever vaccination. TCRdb reprocessed the 5' RACE reads via MiXCR and lists one record per CDR3 protein. The data hold about 350,000 distinct CDR3 sequences, with 12% observed a single time. The source material was CD4+ T cells sorted from PBMCs, sampled 15 days after the yellow fever booster vaccination. The receptors originated from a man aged 18-30 years who received the YFV17D yellow fever vaccine. CDR3s include the opening cysteine and the closing phenylalanine or tryptophan. A D gene is named only where the DNA matches it firmly. Clone size is shown for a subset of rows, as once, few, many or a class of expanded clone.

D gene: -
V gene: TRBV20-1
J gene: TRBJ2-3
clone size: -
CDR3 DNA: TGCAGTGCTGGACCAGGCGGGGGCCACACAGATACGCAGTATTTT
CDR3 protein: CSAGPGGGHTDTQYF

D gene: -
V gene: TRBV7-3
J gene: TRBJ1-1
clone size: -
CDR3 DNA: TGTGCCAGCAGCTTAGGCGGTGGGAGGGTTACTGAAGCTTTCTTT
CDR3 protein: CASSLGGGRVTEAFF

D gene: -
V gene: TRBV7-8
J gene: TRBJ1-1
clone size: many
CDR3 DNA: TGTGCCAGCAGCTTAGAGCACCCCGGGATCGGAACTGAAGCTTTCTTT
CDR3 protein: CASSLEHPGIGTEAFF

D gene: -
V gene: TRBV7-6
J gene: TRBJ2-3
clone size: -
CDR3 DNA: TGTGCCAGCAGCCAGAGAGGCTGGAGGAGAACGCCGGGCACAGATACGCAGTATTTT
CDR3 protein: CASSQRGWRRTPGTDTQYF

D gene: -
V gene: TRBV24-1
J gene: TRBJ2-5
clone size: -
CDR3 DNA: TGTGCCACCAGTGATTCCGCAGAGACCCAGTACTTC
CDR3 protein: CATSDSAETQYF

D gene: TRBD1
V gene: TRBV27
J gene: TRBJ1-4
clone size: many
CDR3 DNA: TGTGCCAGCAGTTTGGGACAGGGGGCCCAAAAACTGTTTTTT
CDR3 protein: CASSLGQGAQKLFF

D gene: -
V gene: TRBV7-2
J gene: TRBJ1-3
clone size: -
CDR3 DNA: TGTGCCAGCAGCTTACGCAACGGCCTTAGCTCTGGAAACACCATATATTTT
CDR3 protein: CASSLRNGLSSGNTIYF

D gene: TRBD2
V gene: TRBV5-1
J gene: TRBJ2-5
clone size: once
CDR3 DNA: TGCGCCAGCAGCCCGCAGCCTACTAGCGGACAAGAGACCCAGTACTTC
CDR3 protein: CASSPQPTSGQETQYF

D gene: -
V gene: TRBV19
J gene: TRBJ2-1
clone size: -
CDR3 DNA: TGTGCCAGTAGTATCAGCAGGTATGAGCAGTTCTTC
CDR3 protein: CASSISRYEQFF

D gene: -
V gene: TRBV10-3
J gene: TRBJ2-1
clone size: -
CDR3 DNA: TGTGCCATCAGTGAATCAGCCTGGAGCTCCTACAATGAGCAGTTCTTC
CDR3 protein: CAISESAWSSYNEQFF

D gene: -
V gene: TRBV2
J gene: TRBJ2-7
clone size: -
CDR3 DNA: TGTGCCAGCAGTGAAGAGGTAGGGGCGTACGAGCAGTACTTC
CDR3 protein: CASSEEVGAYEQYF

D gene: -
V gene: TRBV3-1
J gene: TRBJ1-4
clone size: few
CDR3 DNA: TGTGCCAGCAGCCTGGAGGGCGTTGAAAAACTGTTTTTT
CDR3 protein: CASSLEGVEKLFF

D gene: -
V gene: TRBV20-1
J gene: TRBJ2-1
clone size: few
CDR3 DNA: TGCAGTGCTAGAGATCTGGGGGATGAGCAGTTCTTC
CDR3 protein: CSARDLGDEQFF

D gene: -
V gene: TRBV5-4
J gene: TRBJ2-2
clone size: -
CDR3 DNA: TGTGCCAGCAGCTCTTTCGGGGGCCAGGGAAGGGGGGAGCTGTTTTTT
CDR3 protein: CASSSFGGQGRGELFF

D gene: TRBD1
V gene: TRBV5-1
J gene: TRBJ2-3
clone size: few
CDR3 DNA: TGCGCCAGCAGCCCGAGAGGGACAGCTAGCGATACGCAGTATTTT
CDR3 protein: CASSPRGTASDTQYF

D gene: -
V gene: TRBV7-8
J gene: TRBJ1-2
clone size: few
CDR3 DNA: TGTGCCAGCAGCTTGGGGCCTAACTTTAACTATGGCTACACCTTC
CDR3 protein: CASSLGPNFNYGYTF

D gene: -
V gene: TRBV7-8
J gene: TRBJ2-5
clone size: -
CDR3 DNA: TGTGCCAGCAGCTGGACAGAATACAGAGAGACCCAGTACTTC
CDR3 protein: CASSWTEYRETQYF

D gene: TRBD2
V gene: TRBV12-3/TRBV12-4
J gene: TRBJ2-3
clone size: -
CDR3 DNA: TGTGCCAGCAGTGTAGCGGGCACTAGGAATACGCAGTATTTT
CDR3 protein: CASSVAGTRNTQYF

D gene: -
V gene: TRBV5-1
J gene: TRBJ2-3
clone size: many
CDR3 DNA: TGCGCCAGCAGCTTCTCCCCGCATACCTCTAGCACAGATACGCAGTATTTT
CDR3 protein: CASSFSPHTSSTDTQYF

D gene: TRBD2
V gene: TRBV5-1
J gene: TRBJ2-1
clone size: -
CDR3 DNA: TGCGCCAGCAGCATACTAGCGGGGGCCCACAATGAGCAGTTCTTC
CDR3 protein: CASSILAGAHNEQFF

D gene: -
V gene: TRBV9
J gene: TRBJ1-1
clone size: few
CDR3 DNA: TGTGCCAGCAGCGGTGGGGGGTATACCACTGAAGCTTTCTTT
CDR3 protein: CASSGGGYTTEAFF

D gene: -
V gene: TRBV5-1
J gene: TRBJ2-3
clone size: few
CDR3 DNA: TGCGCCAGCAGCTTGGATTCCGGCCCTAGCTCGACAGATACGCAGTATTTT
CDR3 protein: CASSLDSGPSSTDTQYF

D gene: -
V gene: TRBV20-1
J gene: TRBJ1-5
clone size: -
CDR3 DNA: TGCAGTGCTAGACCCCCTTACAATCAGCCCCAGCATTTT
CDR3 protein: CSARPPYNQPQHF

D gene: -
V gene: TRBV12-5
J gene: TRBJ2-3
clone size: few
CDR3 DNA: TGTGCTAGTGGTACATCCTCGGGCACAGATACGCAGTATTTT
CDR3 protein: CASGTSSGTDTQYF

D gene: -
V gene: TRBV15
J gene: TRBJ1-3
clone size: few
CDR3 DNA: TGTGCCACCAGCAGACACACCTGGCCGAGCTCTGGAAACACCATATATTTT
CDR3 protein: CATSRHTWPSSGNTIYF

D gene: TRBD1
V gene: TRBV2
J gene: TRBJ2-4
clone size: -
CDR3 DNA: TGTGCCAGCAGTGTACAGGGGGGAAACATTCAGTACTTC
CDR3 protein: CASSVQGGNIQYF

D gene: TRBD1
V gene: TRBV7-2
J gene: TRBJ1-6
clone size: -
CDR3 DNA: TGTGCCAGCAGCATCGACAGGGGTTATTCACCCCTCCACTTT
CDR3 protein: CASSIDRGYSPLHF

D gene: TRBD1
V gene: TRBV4-1
J gene: TRBJ2-3
clone size: few
CDR3 DNA: TGCGCCAGCAGCCAGCCGGGACAGGGGGCGGATGATACGCAGTATTTT
CDR3 protein: CASSQPGQGADDTQYF

D gene: -
V gene: TRBV4-1
J gene: TRBJ1-1
clone size: few
CDR3 DNA: TGCGCCAGCAGCCAAGATCATGTGGGGGCAGGCACTGAAGCTTTCTTT
CDR3 protein: CASSQDHVGAGTEAFF

D gene: TRBD2
V gene: TRBV25-1
J gene: TRBJ2-3
clone size: few
CDR3 DNA: TGTGCCAGCAGTATATGGCGGGGGGCCACAGATACGCAGTATTTT
CDR3 protein: CASSIWRGATDTQYF

D gene: -
V gene: TRBV5-1
J gene: TRBJ1-1
clone size: few
CDR3 DNA: TGCGCCAGCAGACAGAACACTGAAGCTTTCTTT
CDR3 protein: CASRQNTEAFF

D gene: -
V gene: TRBV28
J gene: TRBJ2-2
clone size: few
CDR3 DNA: TGTGCCAGCAGTGTGGGATCGGTTAACGGGGAGCTGTTTTTT
CDR3 protein: CASSVGSVNGELFF

D gene: TRBD1
V gene: TRBV5-1
J gene: TRBJ1-3
clone size: few
CDR3 DNA: TGCGCCAGCAGCTCCGGGACAGGGTTCTCTGGAAACACCATATATTTT
CDR3 protein: CASSSGTGFSGNTIYF

D gene: -
V gene: TRBV3-1
J gene: TRBJ2-5
clone size: -
CDR3 DNA: TGTGCCAGCAGCCAAGTGGCCCGGGGCTACCAAGAGACCCAGTACTTC
CDR3 protein: CASSQVARGYQETQYF

D gene: -
V gene: TRBV7-2
J gene: TRBJ2-1
clone size: -
CDR3 DNA: TGTGCCAGCAGCCCCGGAGTACACAATGAGCAGTTCTTC
CDR3 protein: CASSPGVHNEQFF

D gene: -
V gene: TRBV7-9
J gene: TRBJ1-5
clone size: -
CDR3 DNA: TGTGCCAGCAGCCCGGGATGGGAGCAGCCCCAGCATTTT
CDR3 protein: CASSPGWEQPQHF

D gene: -
V gene: TRBV7-8
J gene: TRBJ1-3
clone size: many
CDR3 DNA: TGTGCCAGCAGCCGGTCCGGGGGGGACACCATATATTTT
CDR3 protein: CASSRSGGDTIYF

D gene: -
V gene: TRBV12-3/TRBV12-4
J gene: TRBJ2-3
clone size: few
CDR3 DNA: TGTGCCAGCACCCTAGCGAGCTACACAGATACGCAGTATTTT
CDR3 protein: CASTLASYTDTQYF

D gene: -
V gene: TRBV7-9
J gene: TRBJ2-1
clone size: few
CDR3 DNA: TGTGCCAGCAGCCCCCCGGGTTCCCCCTACAATGAGCAGTTCTTC
CDR3 protein: CASSPPGSPYNEQFF

D gene: TRBD1
V gene: TRBV7-9
J gene: TRBJ1-2
clone size: -
CDR3 DNA: TGTGCCAGCAGCTCCACCGGGACAGCTTTAAATGGCTACACCTTC
CDR3 protein: CASSSTGTALNGYTF

D gene: -
V gene: TRBV5-1
J gene: TRBJ2-5
clone size: -
CDR3 DNA: TGCGCCAGCAGAGGACAGAGGGGAGAGACCCAGTACTTC
CDR3 protein: CASRGQRGETQYF

D gene: -
V gene: TRBV5-1
J gene: TRBJ1-2
clone size: few
CDR3 DNA: TGCGCCAGCAGCTCCTTCACCACAGGGAATGGCTACACCTTC
CDR3 protein: CASSSFTTGNGYTF

D gene: -
V gene: TRBV5-1
J gene: TRBJ2-5
clone size: few
CDR3 DNA: TGCGCCAGCAGCCCATCCGTGGAGACCCAGTACTTC
CDR3 protein: CASSPSVETQYF

D gene: -
V gene: TRBV9
J gene: TRBJ1-5
clone size: -
CDR3 DNA: TGTGCCAGCAGCGTAGGGGGGGCTGATCAGCCCCAGCATTTT
CDR3 protein: CASSVGGADQPQHF

D gene: TRBD2
V gene: TRBV12-3/TRBV12-4
J gene: TRBJ2-3
clone size: few
CDR3 DNA: TGTGCCACCACCCCCGGGTGGGGTATGGCTAGCGGGGACCTGAGAGAAGTGGAATTT
CDR3 protein: CATTPGWGMASGDLREVEF